This TCR beta chain was documented in a study of cytomegalovirus exposure and HLA in healthy donors. A remark on this clone: Its specificity is unknown.

CDR3 length equals 19 residues. J was trimmed by 5 bases and V by 0 bases; bases with no gene match: 12. The germline V gene encodes CDR1 SGHNT and CDR2 YENEEA. Study-wide results and limits: One variant, a missense change in DCLRE1C, was linked in a later analysis to TCR beta V- and J-gene trimming. Earlier findings revealed that most TCR beta V segments proved productive either about 87% or about 30% of the time.

The PCR contained 60 Vbeta and 13 Jbeta primers. Clones were sequenced by immunoSEQ multiplex PCR, and TCRdb holds only the in-frame ones, with some missing. The profile covers around 190,000 clones, with over 60% appearing a single time and 1.1% taken by the ten largest. Sequences were obtained from PBMCs. This TCR was recovered from a woman aged 40 to 49 in good health and CMV-seronegative. J is TRBJ2-3 and V is TRBV11-3, with 12 bases lining up with TRBD2. The CDR3 region has the DNA TGTGCCAGCAGCTTAGAGGGGGGGACTAGCGGGTCAAAGAGAGATACGCAGTATTTT. This gives the protein CASSLEGGTSGSKRDTQYF.